This T cell receptor (beta chain) stems from a study of human T cells and chemical hapten exposure. TCRdb used MiXCR to reprocess the RACE reads, holding one entry per CDR3 protein. Of some 380,000 distinct CDR3 sequences listed, about 4.8% are singletons. This sample's time point: patch test 1, 2 weeks after DPC sensitization. Treatment meaning: therapeutic diphenylcyclopropenone sensitization with weekly scalp DPC. Blood draws came first, before each patch test. Germline trimming cut 4 bases from V and 7 bases from J; bases unmatched to any gene: 5. Germline V gene data show CDR1 as SGHDT and CDR2 as YYEEEE. The length of the CDR3 is 12 residues. This clonotype was recorded at least ten times.

The sample consisted of whole blood, taken in connection with sensitization to the hapten diphenylcyclopropenone (DPC). This clonotype was obtained from a woman in her forties or fifties with alopecia areata. Some clones in this sample may be carry-over from other donors' samples. V gene TRBV5-6 combines with J gene TRBJ2-7; 7 nucleotides match TRBD1. The CDR3 reads CASSRRTGEQYF. The CDR3 DNA is TGTGCCAGCAGCCGGAGGACAGGAGAGCAGTACTTC.